The present T cell receptor beta chain was sequenced within a study of CD8 T cells in ankylosing spondylitis. Looked up from germline, CDR1 is SGHRS and CDR2 is YFSETQ. The CDR3 is 14 residues long. Trimming removed 3 bases from V and 7 bases from J, with 14 bases in between. TCRdb re-called the 5' RACE reads with MiXCR, one entry per CDR3 protein. The profile shows hundreds of thousands of distinct CDR3 sequences, 32% of them singletons. Input material: blood, either unsorted or a sorted T cell fraction (not recorded which). The chain recombines TRBV5-1 with TRBJ2-1, with unresolved D. The TCR sequence derives from a male donor with ankylosing spondylitis or in good health (not recorded which). DNA for the CDR3: TGCGCCAGCAGCTCGAACCGGCCTGGAAATGAGCAGTTCTTC. Its protein product is CASSSNRPGNEQFF.